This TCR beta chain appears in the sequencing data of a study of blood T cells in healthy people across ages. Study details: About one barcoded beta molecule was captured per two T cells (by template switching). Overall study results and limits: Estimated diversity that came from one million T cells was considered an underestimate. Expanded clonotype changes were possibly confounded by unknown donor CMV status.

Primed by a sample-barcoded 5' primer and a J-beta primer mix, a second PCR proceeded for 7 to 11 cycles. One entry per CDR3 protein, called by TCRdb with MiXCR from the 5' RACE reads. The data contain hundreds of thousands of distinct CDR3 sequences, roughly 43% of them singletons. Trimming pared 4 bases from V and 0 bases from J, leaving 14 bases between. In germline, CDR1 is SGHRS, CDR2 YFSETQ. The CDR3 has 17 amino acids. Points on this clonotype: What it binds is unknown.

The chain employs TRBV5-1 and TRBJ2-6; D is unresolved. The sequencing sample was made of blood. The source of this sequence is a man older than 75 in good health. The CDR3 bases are TGCGCCAGCAGCCCGCCGGGCTTCAGCTCTGGGGCCAACGTCCTGACTTTC. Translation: CASSPPGFSSGANVLTF. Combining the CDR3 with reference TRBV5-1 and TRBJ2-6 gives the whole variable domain KAGVTQTPRYLIKTRGQQVTLSCSPISGHRSVSWYQQTPGQGLQFLFEYFSETQRNKGNFPGRFSGRQFSNSRSEMNVSTLELGDSALYLCASSPPGFSSGANVLTFGAGSRLTVL.